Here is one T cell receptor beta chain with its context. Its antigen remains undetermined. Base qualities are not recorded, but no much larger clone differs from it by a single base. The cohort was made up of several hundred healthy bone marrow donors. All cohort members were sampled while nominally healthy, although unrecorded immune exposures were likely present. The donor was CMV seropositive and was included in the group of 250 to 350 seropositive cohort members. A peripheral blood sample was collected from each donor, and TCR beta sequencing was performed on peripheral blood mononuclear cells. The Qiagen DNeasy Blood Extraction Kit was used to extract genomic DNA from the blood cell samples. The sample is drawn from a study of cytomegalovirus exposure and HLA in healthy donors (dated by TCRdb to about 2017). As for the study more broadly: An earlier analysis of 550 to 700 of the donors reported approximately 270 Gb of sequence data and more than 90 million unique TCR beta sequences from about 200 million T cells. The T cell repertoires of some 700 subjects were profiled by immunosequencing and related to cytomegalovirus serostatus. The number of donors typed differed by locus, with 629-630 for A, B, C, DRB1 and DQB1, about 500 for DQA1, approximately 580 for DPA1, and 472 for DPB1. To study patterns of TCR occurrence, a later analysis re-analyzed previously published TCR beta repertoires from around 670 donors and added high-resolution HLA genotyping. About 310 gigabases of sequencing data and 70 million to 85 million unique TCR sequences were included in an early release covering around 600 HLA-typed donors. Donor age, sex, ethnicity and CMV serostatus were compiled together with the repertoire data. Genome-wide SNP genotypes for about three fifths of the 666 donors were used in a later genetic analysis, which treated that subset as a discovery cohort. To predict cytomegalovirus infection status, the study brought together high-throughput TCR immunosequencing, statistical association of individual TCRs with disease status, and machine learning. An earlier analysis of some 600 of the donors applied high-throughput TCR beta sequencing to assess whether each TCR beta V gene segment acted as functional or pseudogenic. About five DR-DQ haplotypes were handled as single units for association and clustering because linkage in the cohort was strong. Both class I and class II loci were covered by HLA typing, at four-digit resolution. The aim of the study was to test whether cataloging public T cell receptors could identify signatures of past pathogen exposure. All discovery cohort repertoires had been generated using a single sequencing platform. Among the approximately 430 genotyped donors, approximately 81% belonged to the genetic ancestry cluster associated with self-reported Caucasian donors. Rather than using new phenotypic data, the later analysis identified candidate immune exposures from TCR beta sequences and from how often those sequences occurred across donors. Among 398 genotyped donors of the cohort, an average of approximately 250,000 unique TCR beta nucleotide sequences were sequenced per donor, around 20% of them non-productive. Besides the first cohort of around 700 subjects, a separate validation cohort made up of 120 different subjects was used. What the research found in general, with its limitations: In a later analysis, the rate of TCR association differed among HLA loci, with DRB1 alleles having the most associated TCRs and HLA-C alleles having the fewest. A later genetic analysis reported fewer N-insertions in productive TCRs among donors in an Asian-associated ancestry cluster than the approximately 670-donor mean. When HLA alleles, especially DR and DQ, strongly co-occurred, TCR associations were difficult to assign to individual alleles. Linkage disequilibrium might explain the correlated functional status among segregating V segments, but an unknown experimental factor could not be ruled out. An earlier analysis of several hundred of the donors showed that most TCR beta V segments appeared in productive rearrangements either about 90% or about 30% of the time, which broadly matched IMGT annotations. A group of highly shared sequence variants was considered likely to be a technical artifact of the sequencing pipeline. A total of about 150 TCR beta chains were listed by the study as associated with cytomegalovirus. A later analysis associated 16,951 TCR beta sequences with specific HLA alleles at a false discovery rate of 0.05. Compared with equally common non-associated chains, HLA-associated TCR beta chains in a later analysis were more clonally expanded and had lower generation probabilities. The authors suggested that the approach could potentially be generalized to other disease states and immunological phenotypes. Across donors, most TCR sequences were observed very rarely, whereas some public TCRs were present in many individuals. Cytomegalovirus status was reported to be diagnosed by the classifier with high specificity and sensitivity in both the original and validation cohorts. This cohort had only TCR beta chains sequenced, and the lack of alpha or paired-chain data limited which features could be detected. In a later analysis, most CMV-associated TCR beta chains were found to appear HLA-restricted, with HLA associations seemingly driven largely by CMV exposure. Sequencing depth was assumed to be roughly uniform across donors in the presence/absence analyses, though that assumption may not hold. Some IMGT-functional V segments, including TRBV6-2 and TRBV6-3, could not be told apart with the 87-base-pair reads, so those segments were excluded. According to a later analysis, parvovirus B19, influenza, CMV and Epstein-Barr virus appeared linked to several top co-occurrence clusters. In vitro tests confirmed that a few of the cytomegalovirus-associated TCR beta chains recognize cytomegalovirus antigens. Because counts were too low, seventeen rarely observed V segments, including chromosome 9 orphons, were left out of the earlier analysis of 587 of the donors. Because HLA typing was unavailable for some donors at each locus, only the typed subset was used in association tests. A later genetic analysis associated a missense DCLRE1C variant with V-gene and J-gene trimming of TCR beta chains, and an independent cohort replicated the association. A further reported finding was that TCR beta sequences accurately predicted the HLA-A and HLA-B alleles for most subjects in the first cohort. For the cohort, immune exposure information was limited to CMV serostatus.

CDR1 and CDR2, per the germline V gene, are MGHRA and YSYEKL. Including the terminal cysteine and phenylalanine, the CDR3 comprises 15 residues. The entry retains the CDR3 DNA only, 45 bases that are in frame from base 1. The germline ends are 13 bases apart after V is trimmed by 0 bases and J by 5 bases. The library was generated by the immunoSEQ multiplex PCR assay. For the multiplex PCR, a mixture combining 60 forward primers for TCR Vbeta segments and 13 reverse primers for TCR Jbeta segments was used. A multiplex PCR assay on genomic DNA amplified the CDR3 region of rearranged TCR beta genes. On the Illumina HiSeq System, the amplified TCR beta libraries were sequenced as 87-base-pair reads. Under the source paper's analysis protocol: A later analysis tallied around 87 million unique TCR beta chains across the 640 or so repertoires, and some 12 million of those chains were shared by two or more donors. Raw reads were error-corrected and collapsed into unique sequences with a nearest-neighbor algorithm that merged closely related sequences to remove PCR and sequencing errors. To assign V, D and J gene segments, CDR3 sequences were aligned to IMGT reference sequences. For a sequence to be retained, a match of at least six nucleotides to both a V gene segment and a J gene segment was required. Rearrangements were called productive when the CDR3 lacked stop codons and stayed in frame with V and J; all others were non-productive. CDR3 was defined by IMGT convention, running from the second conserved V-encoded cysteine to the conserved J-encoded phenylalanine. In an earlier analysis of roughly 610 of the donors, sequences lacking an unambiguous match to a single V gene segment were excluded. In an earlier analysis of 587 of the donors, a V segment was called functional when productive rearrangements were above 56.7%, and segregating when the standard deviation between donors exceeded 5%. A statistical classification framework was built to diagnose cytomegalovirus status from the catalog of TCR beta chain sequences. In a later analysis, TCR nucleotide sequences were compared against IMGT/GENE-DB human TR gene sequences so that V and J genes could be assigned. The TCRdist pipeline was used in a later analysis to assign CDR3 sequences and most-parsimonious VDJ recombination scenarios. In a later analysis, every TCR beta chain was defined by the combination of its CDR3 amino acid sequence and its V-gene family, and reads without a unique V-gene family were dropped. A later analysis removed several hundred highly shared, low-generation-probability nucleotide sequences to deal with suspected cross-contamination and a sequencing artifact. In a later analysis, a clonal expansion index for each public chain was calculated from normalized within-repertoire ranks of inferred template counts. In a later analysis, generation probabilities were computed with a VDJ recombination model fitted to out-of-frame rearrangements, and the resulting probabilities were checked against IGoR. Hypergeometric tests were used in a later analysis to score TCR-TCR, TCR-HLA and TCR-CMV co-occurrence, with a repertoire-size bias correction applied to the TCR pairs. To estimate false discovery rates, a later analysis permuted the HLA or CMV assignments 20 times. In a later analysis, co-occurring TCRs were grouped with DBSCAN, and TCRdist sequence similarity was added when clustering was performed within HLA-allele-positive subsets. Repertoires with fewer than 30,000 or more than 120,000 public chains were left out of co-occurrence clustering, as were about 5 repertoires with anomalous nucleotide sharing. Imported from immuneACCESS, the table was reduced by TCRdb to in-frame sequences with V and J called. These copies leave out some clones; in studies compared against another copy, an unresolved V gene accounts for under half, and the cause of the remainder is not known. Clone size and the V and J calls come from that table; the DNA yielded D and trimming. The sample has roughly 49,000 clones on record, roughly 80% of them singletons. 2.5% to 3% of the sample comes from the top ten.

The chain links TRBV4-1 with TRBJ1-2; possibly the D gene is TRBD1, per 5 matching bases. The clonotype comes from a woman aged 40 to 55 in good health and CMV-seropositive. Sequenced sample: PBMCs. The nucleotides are TGCGCCAGCAGCCAAGATCTCTCAGGGTCTTATGGCTACACCTTC. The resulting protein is CASSQDLSGSYGYTF.